Each of the 26 T cell receptor beta chains below was sequenced from the same sample in a study of regulatory T cells in long-lasting Graves disease. Time point specified: persistent/refractory GD, antithyroid drugs over 5 years with positive TRAb. RNA from PBMCs was the source of the TCR library. Sequencing libraries for TCR beta were prepared with iRepertoire HTBI primers and Arm-PCR of CDR3 regions. MiXCR, run by TCRdb on the multiplex PCR reads, gives a single entry per CDR3 protein. There are 400,000 to 500,000 distinct CDR3 sequences in the sample; less than 25% occur only once, and 7.8% lies in the top ten. The sequences come from peripheral blood mononuclear cells (PBMCs), collected when the disease was refractory, from a patient treated with antithyroid drugs. These TCRs come from a female donor with Graves disease.

The J gene is TRBJ1-2, the V gene TRBV29-1, with D maybe TRBD1 (5 bases). The CDR3 has 12 residues. The germline V gene has CDR1 SQVTM and CDR2 ANQGSEA. The ends were cut back, 2 bases at V and 8 bases at J, with 12 bases in the middle. As DNA, the CDR3 is TGCAGCGTTGAAATCAGGGAAGGAGGCTACACCTTC. Protein sequence: CSVEIREGGYTF.

This clonotype was observed at least ten times. The rearrangement joins TRBV6-5 to TRBJ2-2, with 9 bases identical to TRBD2. The junction had 1 base not matched to a gene; V was cut back by 0 bases and J by 5 bases. This CDR3 contains 15 residues. The V gene's germline CDR1 is MNHEY and CDR2 SVGAGI. DNA for the CDR3: TGTGCCAGCAGTTACTCGACTAGCGGTACCGGGGAGCTGTTTTTT. It is translated as CASSYSTSGTGELFF.

This clonotype was recorded a few times. This sequence joins TRBV4-1 and TRBJ2-7; D gene uncertain. V was cut by 2 bases and J by 3 bases, with 8 bases left in between. Germline CDR1 and CDR2: MGHRA and YSYEKL. This CDR3 is built from 13 residues. The CDR3 here is CASSQSLLYEQYF. The CDR3, as DNA: TGCGCCAGCAGCCAATCGTTACTCTACGAGCAGTACTTC.

This chain uses TRBV6-1 with TRBJ2-2; 7 nucleotides agree with TRBD1. Germline values: CDR1 MNHNS, CDR2 SASEGT. This CDR3 spans 15 amino acids. V shed 7 bases and J 3 bases; nucleotides not matched to a gene: 8. The CDR3 spells CASTEGQGDTGELFF. The CDR3 nucleotides read TGTGCCAGCACTGAGGGGCAGGGGGACACCGGGGAGCTGTTTTTT.

This clonotype was counted between two and nine times. The V call is TRBV27, the J call TRBJ1-3; D unclear. Trimming took 6 bases from V and 0 from J, leaving 12 bases between them. CDR1 and CDR2 from the germline V gene are MNHEY and SMNVEV (reference sequence). This CDR3 is 15 amino acids long. The CDR3 here is CASSLGTASGNTIYF. The CDR3 DNA reads as TGTGCCAGCAGCCTCGGAACAGCCTCTGGAAACACCATATATTTT.

This clonotype has a handful of counts. This sequence joins TRBV10-3 and TRBJ2-2; 8 bases fit TRBD2. J was trimmed by 0 bases and V by 5 bases; bases with no gene match: 17. This CDR3 spans 20 amino acids. From germline, CDR1 is ENHRY and CDR2 SYGVKD. DNA of the CDR3: TGTGCCATCAGTAGAGCGGGAGTGGAGGCTACGAACTCGAACACCGGGGAGCTGTTTTTT. This encodes CAISRAGVEATNSNTGELFF.

This clonotype was counted at least ten times. The chain links TRBV11-2 to TRBJ2-2, with a weak D call TRBD1 (6 bases). The CDR3 consists of 12 residues. With 7 bases removed from V and 8 bases from J, the gap between germline ends came to 11 bases. Per germline, CDR1 SGHAT and CDR2 FQNNGV. CDR3 coding DNA: TGTGCCAGCACCGAGAGGGGGGGGGAGCTGTTTTTT. Translated, it gives CASTERGGELFF.

In this sample, this clonotype turned up a few times. The chain carries TRBV6-1 and TRBJ2-6; TRBD2 agrees at 11 bases. Trimming cost V 10 bases and J 2 bases; bases outside gene matches: 16. From germline, CDR1 is MNHNS and CDR2 SASEGT. The CDR3 spans 19 residues. The CDR3 loop reads CATRMTSGNSRAGANVLTF. CDR3 DNA: TGTGCCACCCGGATGACTAGCGGGAACAGTAGGGCTGGGGCCAACGTCCTGACTTTC.

This clonotype has just a few counts. The V gene is TRBV30, the J gene TRBJ1-1; D remains ambiguous. The CDR3 sequence is 13 residues long. V gave up 2 bases and J gave up 5 bases, with 12 bases separating them. Germline values: CDR1 GTSNPN, CDR2 SVGIG (reference sequence). The CDR3 nucleotides read TGTGCCTGGAGTCTGTGGCTGGGGACTGAAGCTTTCTTT. It is translated as CAWSLWLGTEAFF.

The rearrangement links TRBV29-1 to TRBJ2-7; D unclear. This CDR3 is 14 amino acids long. The germline V and J ends were trimmed by 1 base and 7 bases, with 17 bases remaining between them. Germline loops: CDR1 SQVTM, CDR2 ANQGSEA. CDR3: CSVEGGEVPSEQYF. In nucleotides, the CDR3 is TGCAGCGTTGAAGGCGGAGAGGTCCCCTCGGAGCAGTACTTC.

This clonotype was found a few times. The chain's CDR3 is CASSLGGLGGSYEQYF. CDR3 nucleotide sequence: TGTGCCAGCAGCTTGGGTGGTTTGGGGGGCTCCTACGAGCAGTACTTC. This sequence joins TRBV5-4 and TRBJ2-7; D is possibly TRBD2 (6 bases). CDR3 length: 16 residues. CDR1 SGHNT and CDR2 YYREEE come from the germline V gene (reference sequence). V was clipped by 0 bases and J by 0 bases, with 13 bases between them. Using reference TRBV5-4 and TRBJ2-7 for the parts outside the CDR3, the full variable domain is ETGVTQSPTHLIKTRGQQVTLRCSSQSGHNTVSWYQQALGQGPQFIFQYYREEENGRGNFPPRFSGLQFPNYSSELNVNALELDDSALYLCASSLGGLGGSYEQYFGPGTRLTVT.

This clonotype appeared many times. The chain employs TRBV28 and TRBJ2-7; no clear D. The CDR3 has 13 amino acids. Trimming left V 2 bases short and J 6 bases short, with 11 bases between. Looked up from germline, CDR1 is MDHEN and CDR2 is SYDVKM. CDR3 sequence (DNA): TGTGCCAGCAGTTTACAACCGAAAACCGAGCAGTACTTC. Amino acids: CASSLQPKTEQYF. The whole variable domain, filled in from reference TRBV28 and TRBJ2-7, reads DVKVTQSSRYLVKRTGEKVFLECVQDMDHENMFWYRQDPGLGLRLIYFSYDVKMKEKGDIPEGYSVSREKKERFSLILESASTNQTSMYLCASSLQPKTEQYFGPGTRLTVT.

In this sample, this clonotype turned up a few times. The chain is built from TRBV29-1 and TRBJ1-1; D unclear. The length of the CDR3 is 12 residues. CDR1 is SQVTM, CDR2 ANQGSEA, per germline. V was cut by 6 bases and J by 8 bases, with 16 bases left in between. The chain's CDR3 is CSVADGRLEAFF. The CDR3 DNA is TGCAGCGTGGCGGACGGGCGTTTGGAAGCTTTCTTT.

This clonotype has a count of ten or more. The genes are TRBV11-2 and TRBJ1-1; 7 nucleotides line up with TRBD1. V was pared by 7 bases and J by 6 bases, with 11 bases of the junction left unmatched. CDR1 is SGHAT, CDR2 FQNNGV, per germline. The CDR3 is 14 amino acids. In DNA form, the CDR3 reads TGTGCCAGCATTCGGAAGGGGGCTAGGGCTGAAGCTTTCTTT. This codes for CASIRKGARAEAFF. Full variable domain (rest looked up from reference TRBV11-2 and TRBJ1-1): EAGVAQSPRYKIIEKRQSVAFWCNPISGHATLYWYQQILGQGPKLLIQFQNNGVVDDSQLPKDRFSAERLKGVDSTLKIQPAKLEDSAVYLCASIRKGARAEAFFGQGTRLTVV.

This clonotype was recorded many times. The chain carries TRBV6-1 and TRBJ2-2; the D gene could be TRBD1 or TRBD2 (5 bases each). This CDR3 contains 14 residues. Germline V gene sequence: CDR1 MNHNS, CDR2 SASEGT. The V end lost 4 bases, the J end lost 2 bases, and 8 bases lay between the germline ends. In nucleotides, the CDR3 is TGTGCCAGCAGTGGGGGGTATAACACCGGGGAGCTGTTTTTT. Its translation: CASSGGYNTGELFF.

This clonotype was counted ten times or more. The chain has TRBV6-1 and TRBJ1-2, with D unresolved. CDR3 length: 11 residues. Germline V gene data show CDR1 as MNHNS and CDR2 as SASEGT. V gave up 6 bases and J gave up 4 bases, with 6 bases separating them. The chain's CDR3 is CASREAYGYTF. In nucleotides, the CDR3 is TGTGCCAGCAGAGAGGCCTATGGCTACACCTTC.

This clonotype was counted ten times or more. J is TRBJ2-2 and V is TRBV11-2; TRBD1 matches at 9 bases. CDR3 size: 17 residues. Germline-derived CDR1 and CDR2 are SGHAT and FQNNGV. Unmatched junction bases numbered 13, after V lost 7 bases and J lost 4 bases. The CDR3 loop reads CASTIGQGPRVTGELFF. In DNA form, the CDR3 reads TGTGCCAGCACTATAGGACAGGGGCCTCGAGTCACCGGGGAGCTGTTTTTT.

This clonotype came up a few times. The chain carries TRBV28 and TRBJ1-5, with a possible D match to TRBD1 (5 bases). CDR1 is MDHEN and CDR2 is SYDVKM in the germline V gene. V was trimmed by 11 bases and J by 7 bases, leaving 27 bases between them. This CDR3 has 16 amino acids. CDR3: CACTGFGRGGGQPQHF. DNA of the CDR3: TGTGCCTGCACCGGGTTCGGGAGGGGAGGAGGCCAGCCCCAGCATTTT.

The CDR3, as DNA: TGCAGCGTTGAAACCCAGGGGAGCGCCACTGAAGCTTTCTTT. As protein: CSVETQGSATEAFF. V usage is TRBV29-1 and J usage is TRBJ1-1, with D tentatively TRBD1 (6 bases). The germline V gene encodes CDR1 SQVTM and CDR2 ANQGSEA. The CDR3 loop spans 14 amino acids. Trimming left V 2 bases short and J 4 bases short, with 14 bases between.

This clonotype was seen at least ten times. The chain employs TRBV2 and TRBJ2-7; the match to TRBD2 covers 7 bases. Germline V gives CDR1 SNHLY, CDR2 FYNNEI. The CDR3 length is 15 residues. J gave up 2 bases and V 7 bases, and 11 bases lay outside the gene matches. The CDR3 sequence is CASNWGGTKPYEQYF. The CDR3 bases are TGTGCCAGCAACTGGGGAGGGACGAAACCCTACGAGCAGTACTTC.

This clonotype was counted only a few times. The rearrangement links TRBV4-1 to TRBJ2-1; possibly TRBD1 or TRBD2 for D (5 bases each). The CDR3 runs to 18 residues. Germline assignment: CDR1 MGHRA and CDR2 YSYEKL. Trimming removed 0 bases from V and 3 bases from J, with 18 bases in between. In DNA, the CDR3 is TGCGCCAGCAGCCAAGATGGGGGTCCGATGGGCAGCTACAATGAGCAGTTCTTC. It is translated as CASSQDGGPMGSYNEQFF.

This clonotype was found many times. The chain carries TRBV3-1 and TRBJ1-4; D gene uncertain. Germline CDR1 and CDR2: LGHDT and YNNKEL (reference sequence). Trimming left V 2 bases short and J 7 bases short, with 11 bases between. The CDR3 extends over 14 amino acids. CDR3 region: CASSQRAGGEKLFF. The CDR3 DNA sequence: TGTGCCAGCAGCCAAAGGGCGGGAGGTGAAAAACTGTTTTTT.

This clonotype was recorded at least ten times. This rearrangement joins TRBV20-1 to TRBJ2-7; no firm D call. The CDR3 sequence is 14 residues long. V lost 2 bases and J 3 bases, leaving 14 bases between the germline ends. CDR1 is DFQATT and CDR2 is SNEGSKA in the germline V gene (reference sequence). The CDR3 protein is CSARRSPVGYEQYF. The CDR3 DNA reads as TGCAGTGCTAGACGTTCCCCAGTGGGCTACGAGCAGTACTTC.

Note on this clonotype: A much larger clone lies one base from this, so it may be a read error. A read error is likely, as this CDR3 ends without the conserved phenylalanine or tryptophan. The V call is TRBV3-1, the J call TRBJ2-7; 9 positions agree with TRBD2. The CDR3 has 14 residues. The V and J ends lost 5 bases and 2 bases, in that order; junction bases with no gene match: 4. Germline CDR1 and CDR2: LGHDT and YNNKEL (reference sequence). CDR3: CASSGSGGAYEQYL. DNA of the CDR3: TGTGCCAGCAGCGGTAGCGGGGGCGCCTACGAGCAGTACCTC.

This clonotype was seen at least ten times. V gene TRBV7-8 combines with J gene TRBJ2-7; D tentatively fits TRBD1 or TRBD2 (5 bases each). Trimming removed 5 bases at V and 1 base at J, with 18 bases between. CDR1 SGHVS and CDR2 FQNEAQ come from the germline V gene. CDR3 length: 16 amino acids. CDR3 nucleotides: TGTGCCAGCAGCCCACCGGGACCACTTAGTTCCTACGAGCAGTACTTC. It is translated as CASSPPGPLSSYEQYF. Based on the CDR3 plus reference TRBV7-8 and TRBJ2-7, the full variable domain is GAGVSQSPRYKVAKRGQDVALRCDPISGHVSLFWYQQALGQGPEFLTYFQNEAQLDKSGLPSDRFFAERPEGSVSTLKIQRTQQEDSAVYLCASSPPGPLSSYEQYFGPGTRLTVT.

The chain has TRBV12-3 or TRBV12-4 and TRBJ1-3, with a tentative D call TRBD1 (5 bases). The CDR3 has 15 residues. V lost 6 bases and J lost 6, with 18 bases in between. DNA for the CDR3: TGTGCCAGCAGACCTCATGGGGACGGACTAAACACCATATATTTT. The encoded protein is CASRPHGDGLNTIYF.